The T cell receptor beta chain described here comes from a study of technical replicates of blood from a few donors. Looked up from germline, CDR1 is SGHTA and CDR2 is FQGNSA. The CDR3 runs 17 residues. The V end lost 4 bases, the J end lost 4 bases, and 20 bases lay between the germline ends. Method: immunoSEQ multiplex PCR; TCRdb's copy keeps in-frame clones and lacks some. The sample includes 65,000 to 90,000 clones, roughly 85% of them seen just once. V gene TRBV7-2 combines with J gene TRBJ2-1; D unclear. The receptor comes from a human donor in good health. Some clones in this sample may be carry-over from other donors' samples. Sequencing input: PBMCs. The CDR3 spells CASSSPPRLSSYNEQFF. For the CDR3, the DNA is TGTGCCAGCAGCTCGCCTCCACGACTGAGTTCATACAATGAGCAGTTCTTC.